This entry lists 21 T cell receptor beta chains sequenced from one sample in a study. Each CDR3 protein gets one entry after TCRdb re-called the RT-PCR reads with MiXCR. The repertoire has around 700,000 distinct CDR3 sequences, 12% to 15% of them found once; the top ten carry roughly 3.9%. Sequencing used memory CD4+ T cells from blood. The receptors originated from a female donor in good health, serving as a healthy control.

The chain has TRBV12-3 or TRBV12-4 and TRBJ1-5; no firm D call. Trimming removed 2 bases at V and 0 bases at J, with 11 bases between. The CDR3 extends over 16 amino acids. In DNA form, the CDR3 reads TGTGCCAGCAGTTTATTGGGCCCCTATAGCAATCAGCCCCAGCATTTT. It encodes CASSLLGPYSNQPQHF.

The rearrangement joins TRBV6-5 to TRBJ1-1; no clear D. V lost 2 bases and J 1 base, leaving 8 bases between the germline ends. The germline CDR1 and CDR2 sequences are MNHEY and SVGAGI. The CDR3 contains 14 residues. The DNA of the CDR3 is TGTGCCAGCAGTTACGCTCCAGAGAACACTGAAGCTTTCTTT. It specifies CASSYAPENTEAFF.

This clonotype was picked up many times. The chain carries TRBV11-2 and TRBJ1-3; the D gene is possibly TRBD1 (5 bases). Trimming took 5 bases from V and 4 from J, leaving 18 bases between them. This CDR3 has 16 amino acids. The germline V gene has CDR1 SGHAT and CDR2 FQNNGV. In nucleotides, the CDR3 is TGTGCCAGCAGCCCCGAGGTTTACTGGACAGGAAACACCATATATTTT. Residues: CASSPEVYWTGNTIYF.

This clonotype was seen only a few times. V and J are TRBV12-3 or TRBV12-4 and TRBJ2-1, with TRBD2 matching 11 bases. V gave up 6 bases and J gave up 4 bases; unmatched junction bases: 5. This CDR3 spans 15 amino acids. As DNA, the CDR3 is TGTGCCAGCAGCCGTACTAGCGGGGGATACAATGAGCAGTTCTTC. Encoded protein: CASSRTSGGYNEQFF.

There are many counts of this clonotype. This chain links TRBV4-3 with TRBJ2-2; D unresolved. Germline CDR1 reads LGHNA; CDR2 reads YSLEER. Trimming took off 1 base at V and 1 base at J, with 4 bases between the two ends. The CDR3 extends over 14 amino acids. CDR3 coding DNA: TGCGCCAGCAGCCAAGGGCGGAACACCGGGGAGCTGTTTTTT. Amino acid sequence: CASSQGRNTGELFF.

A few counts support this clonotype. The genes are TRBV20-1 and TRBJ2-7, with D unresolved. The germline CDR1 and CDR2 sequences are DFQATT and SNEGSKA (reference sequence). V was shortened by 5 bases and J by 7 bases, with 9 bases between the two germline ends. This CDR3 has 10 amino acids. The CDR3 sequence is CSAGNWEQYF. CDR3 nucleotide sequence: TGCAGTGCTGGTAATTGGGAGCAGTACTTC.

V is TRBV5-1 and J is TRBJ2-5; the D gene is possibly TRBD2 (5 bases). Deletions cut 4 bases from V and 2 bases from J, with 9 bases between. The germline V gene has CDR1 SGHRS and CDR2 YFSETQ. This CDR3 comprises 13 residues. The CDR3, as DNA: TGCGCCAGCAGCCCGGACTGGCAAGAGACCCAGTACTTC. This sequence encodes CASSPDWQETQYF.

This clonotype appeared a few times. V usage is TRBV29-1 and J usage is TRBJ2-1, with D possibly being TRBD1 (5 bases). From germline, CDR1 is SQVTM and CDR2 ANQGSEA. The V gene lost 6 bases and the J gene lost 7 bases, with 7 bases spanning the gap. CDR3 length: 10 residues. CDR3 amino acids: CSVAGNEQFF. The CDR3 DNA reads TGCAGCGTGGCAGGGAATGAGCAGTTCTTC.

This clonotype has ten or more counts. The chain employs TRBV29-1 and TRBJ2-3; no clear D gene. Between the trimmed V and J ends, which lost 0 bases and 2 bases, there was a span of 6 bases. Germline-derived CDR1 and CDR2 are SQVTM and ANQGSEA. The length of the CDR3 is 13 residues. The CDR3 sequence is CSVEDTITDTQYF. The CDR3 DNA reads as TGCAGCGTTGAAGACACTATCACAGATACGCAGTATTTT.

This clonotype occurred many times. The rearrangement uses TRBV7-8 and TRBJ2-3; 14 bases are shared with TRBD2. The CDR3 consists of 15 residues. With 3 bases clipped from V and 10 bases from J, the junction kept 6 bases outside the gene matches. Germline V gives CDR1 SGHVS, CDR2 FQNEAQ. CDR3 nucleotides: TGTGCCAGCAGCTTGGGACTAGCGGGAGAGGGTGCGCAGTATTTT. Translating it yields CASSLGLAGEGAQYF.

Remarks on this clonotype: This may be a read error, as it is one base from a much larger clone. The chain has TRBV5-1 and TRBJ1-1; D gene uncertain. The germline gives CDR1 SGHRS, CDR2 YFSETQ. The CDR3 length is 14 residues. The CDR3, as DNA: TGCGCCAGCAGCTTGGAGGCGTTGAACACTAAAGCTTTCTTT. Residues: CASSLEALNTKAFF.

CDR3 residues: CASSQQGWEQYF. CDR3 coding DNA: TGTGCCAGCAGTCAACAGGGATGGGAGCAGTACTTC. The chain links TRBV28 to TRBJ2-7; possibly TRBD1 for D (6 bases). Per the germline V gene, CDR1 is MDHEN and CDR2 is SYDVKM. The CDR3 is 12 residues long. Trimming removed 5 bases from V and 7 bases from J, with 12 bases in between.

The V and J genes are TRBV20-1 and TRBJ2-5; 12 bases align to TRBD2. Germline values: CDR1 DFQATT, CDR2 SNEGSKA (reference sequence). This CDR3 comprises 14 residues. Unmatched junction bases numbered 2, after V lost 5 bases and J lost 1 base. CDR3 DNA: TGCAGTGCTTCGACTAGCGGGGGCCAAGAGACCCAGTACTTC. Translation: CSASTSGGQETQYF.

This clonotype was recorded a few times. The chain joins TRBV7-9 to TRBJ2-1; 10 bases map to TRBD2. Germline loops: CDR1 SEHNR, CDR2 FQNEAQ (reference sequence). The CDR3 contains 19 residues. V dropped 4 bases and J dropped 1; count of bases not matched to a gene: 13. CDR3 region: CASSSNPTSGVWSYNEQFF. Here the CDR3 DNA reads TGTGCCAGCAGCTCCAACCCAACTAGCGGGGTTTGGTCCTACAATGAGCAGTTCTTC.

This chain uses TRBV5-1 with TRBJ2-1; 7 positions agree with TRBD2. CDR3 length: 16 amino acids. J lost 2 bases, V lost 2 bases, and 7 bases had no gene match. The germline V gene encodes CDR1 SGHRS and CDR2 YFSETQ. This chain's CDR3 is CASSLDPAGAYNEQFF. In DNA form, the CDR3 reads TGCGCCAGCAGCTTAGACCCGGCGGGGGCCTACAATGAGCAGTTCTTC.

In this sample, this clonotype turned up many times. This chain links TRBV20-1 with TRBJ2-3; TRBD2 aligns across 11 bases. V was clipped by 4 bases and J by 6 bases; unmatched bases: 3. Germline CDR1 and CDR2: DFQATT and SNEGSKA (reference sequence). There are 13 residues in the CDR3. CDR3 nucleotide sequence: TGCAGTGCTATGACTAGCGGGACGGATACGCAGTATTTT. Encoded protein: CSAMTSGTDTQYF.

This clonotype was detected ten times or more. The CDR3 region has the DNA TGCAGTATACGGGGGAACGGGGACACTGAAGCTTTCTTT. It encodes CSIRGNGDTEAFF. The gene calls are TRBV20-1 and TRBJ1-1; possibly TRBD1 for D (5 bases). Germline CDR1 DFQATT, CDR2 SNEGSKA (reference sequence). V lost 8 bases and J 3 bases, leaving 16 bases between the germline ends. The CDR3 contains 13 residues.

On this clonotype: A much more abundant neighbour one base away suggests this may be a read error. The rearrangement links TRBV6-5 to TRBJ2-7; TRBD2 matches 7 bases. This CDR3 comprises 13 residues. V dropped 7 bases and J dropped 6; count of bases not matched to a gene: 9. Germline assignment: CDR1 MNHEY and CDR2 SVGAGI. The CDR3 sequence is CASILGGIFEQYF. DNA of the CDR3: TGTGCCAGCATACTGGGGGGGATTTTCGAGCAGTACTTC.

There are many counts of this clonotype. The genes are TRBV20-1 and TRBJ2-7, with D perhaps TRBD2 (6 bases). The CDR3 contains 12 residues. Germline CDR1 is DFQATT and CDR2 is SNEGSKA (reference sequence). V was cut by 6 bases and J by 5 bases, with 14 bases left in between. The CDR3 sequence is CSASTSIHEQYF. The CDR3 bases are TGCAGTGCAAGTACTAGCATCCACGAGCAGTACTTC.

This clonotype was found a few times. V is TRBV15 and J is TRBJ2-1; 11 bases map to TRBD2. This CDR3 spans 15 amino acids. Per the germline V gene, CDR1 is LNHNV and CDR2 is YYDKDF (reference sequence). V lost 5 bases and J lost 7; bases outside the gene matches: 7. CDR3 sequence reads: CATSGTSGGNNEQFF. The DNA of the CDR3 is TGTGCCACCAGCGGAACTAGCGGGGGAAATAATGAGCAGTTCTTC. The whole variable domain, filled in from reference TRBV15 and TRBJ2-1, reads DAMVIQNPRYQVTQFGKPVTLSCSQTLNHNVMYWYQQKSSQAPKLLFHYYDKDFNNEADTPDNFQSRRPNTSFCFLDIRSPGLGDTAMYLCATSGTSGGNNEQFFGPGTRLTVL.

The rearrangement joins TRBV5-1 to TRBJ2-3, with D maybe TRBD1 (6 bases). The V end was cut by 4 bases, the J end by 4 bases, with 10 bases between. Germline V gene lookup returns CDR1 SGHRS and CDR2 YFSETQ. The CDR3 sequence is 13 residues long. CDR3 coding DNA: TGCGCCAGCAGCACACAGGGATCAGATACGCAGTATTTT. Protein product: CASSTQGSDTQYF.